The present TCR beta chain was sequenced within a study of blood T cells in healthy people across ages. For the study at large: With template switching, about one barcoded beta molecule was captured per two T cells.

V dropped 6 bases and J dropped 6 bases, with 17 bases sitting between them. Germline V gives CDR1 DFQATT, CDR2 SNEGSKA (reference sequence). This CDR3 contains 13 residues. Combining a sample-barcoded 5' primer with a J-beta primer mix, a second PCR ran for about 6 to 11 cycles. All samples gave at least 2.5 million CDR3-containing paired-end reads. Via MiXCR, TCRdb re-called the 5' RACE reads, giving one row per CDR3 protein. The table includes 1.2 million to 1.5 million distinct CDR3 sequences, around 59% detected once. Researchers report isolating at least 6.5 million PBMCs per sample. Per sample, no less than 5 micrograms of total RNA were extracted.

What was sequenced was blood. This chain connects TRBV20-1 to TRBJ1-1, with no clear D. The receptor comes from a man between 18 and 35 years old in good health. The CDR3 nucleotides are TGCAGTGCAAAGTCATCTAGAACGGCTGAAGCTTTCTTT. Its protein product is CSAKSSRTAEAFF.